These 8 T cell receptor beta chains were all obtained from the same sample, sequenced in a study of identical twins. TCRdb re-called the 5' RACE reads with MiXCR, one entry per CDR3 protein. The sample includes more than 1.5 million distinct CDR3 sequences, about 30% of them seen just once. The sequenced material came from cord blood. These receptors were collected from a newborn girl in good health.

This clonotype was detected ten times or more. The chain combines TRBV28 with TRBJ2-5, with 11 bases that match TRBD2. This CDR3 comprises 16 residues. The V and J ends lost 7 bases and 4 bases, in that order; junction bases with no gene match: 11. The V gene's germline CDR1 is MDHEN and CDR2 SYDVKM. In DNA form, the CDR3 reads TGTGCCAGCACCGTTGGGATTAGCGGGAGGGGAGAGACCCAGTACTTC. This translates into CASTVGISGRGETQYF. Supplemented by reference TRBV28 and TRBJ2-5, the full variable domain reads DVKVTQSSRYLVKRTGEKVFLECVQDMDHENMFWYRQDPGLGLRLIYFSYDVKMKEKGDIPEGYSVSREKKERFSLILESASTNQTSMYLCASTVGISGRGETQYFGPGTRLLVL.

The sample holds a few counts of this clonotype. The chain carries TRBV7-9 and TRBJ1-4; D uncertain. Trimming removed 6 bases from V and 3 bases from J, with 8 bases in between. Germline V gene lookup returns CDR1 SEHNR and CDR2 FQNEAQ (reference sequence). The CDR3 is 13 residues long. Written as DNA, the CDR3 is TGTGCCAGCAGACCCTCGCCTAATGAAAAACTGTTTTTT. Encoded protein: CASRPSPNEKLFF.

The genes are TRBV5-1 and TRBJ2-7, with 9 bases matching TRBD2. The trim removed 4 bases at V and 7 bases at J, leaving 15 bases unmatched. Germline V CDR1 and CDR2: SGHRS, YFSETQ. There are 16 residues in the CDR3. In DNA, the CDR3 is TGCGCCAGCAGCCCGCGACTAGCGGCCATCTACAATGAGCAGTACTTC. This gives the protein CASSPRLAAIYNEQYF.

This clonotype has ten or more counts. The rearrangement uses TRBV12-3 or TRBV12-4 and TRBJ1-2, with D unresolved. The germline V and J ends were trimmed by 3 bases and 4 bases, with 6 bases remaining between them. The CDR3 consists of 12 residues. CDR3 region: CASSLGPYGYTF. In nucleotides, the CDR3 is TGTGCCAGCAGTTTGGGTCCCTATGGCTACACCTTC.

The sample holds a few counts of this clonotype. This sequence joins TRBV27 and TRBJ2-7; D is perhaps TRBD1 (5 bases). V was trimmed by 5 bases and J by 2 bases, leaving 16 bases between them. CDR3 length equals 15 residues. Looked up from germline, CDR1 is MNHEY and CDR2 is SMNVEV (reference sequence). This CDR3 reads CASSPMPRQPYEQYF. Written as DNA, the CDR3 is TGTGCCAGCAGTCCGATGCCCCGACAGCCCTACGAGCAGTACTTC.

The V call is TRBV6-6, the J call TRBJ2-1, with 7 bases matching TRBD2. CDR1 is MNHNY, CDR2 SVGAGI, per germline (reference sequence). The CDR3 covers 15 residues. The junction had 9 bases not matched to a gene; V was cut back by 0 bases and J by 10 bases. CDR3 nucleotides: TGTGCCAGCAGTTACTCGCGGGAGCTATACTACGAGCAGTTCTTC. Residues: CASSYSRELYYEQFF.

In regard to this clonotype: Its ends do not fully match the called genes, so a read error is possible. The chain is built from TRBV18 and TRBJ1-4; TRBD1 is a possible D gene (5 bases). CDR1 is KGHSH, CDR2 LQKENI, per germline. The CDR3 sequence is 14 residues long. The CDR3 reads CASSPPGPDEELFF. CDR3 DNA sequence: TGTGCCAGCTCACCACCGGGACCGGATGAAGAACTGTTTTTT.

The CDR3 spells CASSKPTGRGTDTQYF. DNA of the CDR3: TGTGCCAGCAGCAAACCGACAGGGAGGGGCACAGATACGCAGTATTTT. J is TRBJ2-3 and V is TRBV21-1; the D call TRBD2 from the table was never checked on the DNA. TRBV21-1 is flagged as a pseudogene. The CDR3 has 16 residues.